What follows is one TCR beta chain and its context. The data were taken from a study of blood T cell repertoires in COVID-19. This table comes from immunoSEQ multiplex PCR, and its TCRdb copy is limited to in-frame clones, with some not included. The data hold over 85,000 clones, with 75% to 95% observed a single time. The TCR comes from a man younger than 30 with acute or convalescent COVID-19. The sequenced sample was peripheral blood.

The CDR3 DNA sequence: TGTGCCAGCAGCTTAGCGCTTACTGATGGGGGCGGTGAGACTGAAGCTTTCTTT. It translates to CASSLALTDGGGETEAFF. The chain uses TRBV7-2 and TRBJ1-1; a weak D match, TRBD1 (6 bases). Per the germline V gene, CDR1 is SGHTA and CDR2 is FQGNSA. Trimming shortened V by 0 bases and J by 5 bases, and 22 bases separated the two germline ends. This CDR3 is 18 amino acids long. The variable domain in full, with the rest retrieved from reference TRBV7-2 and TRBJ1-1, is GAGVSQSPSNKVTEKGKDVELRCDPISGHTALYWYRQSLGQGLEFLIYFQGNSAPDKSGLPSDRFSAERTGGSVSTLTIQRTQQEDSAVYLCASSLALTDGGGETEAFFGQGTRLTVV.